This TCR beta chain was captured in a study of blood T cell repertoires in COVID-19. In the original workflow: Amplification with reference gene primers provided the estimates of nucleated cell counts. This table comes from immunoSEQ multiplex PCR, and its TCRdb copy is limited to in-frame clones, with some not included. V, J and clone size derive from that table, while D and trimming were established from the DNA sequence. The table has under 300,000 clones, 88% seen once. This sequence originates from a woman aged 30 to 39 who had recovered from COVID-19. The sequencing input was PBMCs or T cells enriched from blood (not recorded which).

The CDR3 DNA sequence: TGTGCCAGCAGTTACCGTCCCACGGCGGGGCCTTACAATGAGCAGTTCTTC. As protein: CASSYRPTAGPYNEQFF. The chain uses TRBV6-2 or TRBV6-3 and TRBJ2-1; TRBD2 is a possible D gene (6 bases). In germline, CDR1 is MNHEY, CDR2 SVGEGT. The ends were cut back, 2 bases at V and 4 bases at J, with 18 bases in the middle. There are 17 residues in the CDR3.